This is a list of T cell receptor beta chains from one sample in a study of CD8 T cells in ankylosing spondylitis. TCRdb re-analysed the 5' RACE reads in MiXCR, keeping a single row per CDR3 protein. The repertoire includes 400,000 to 450,000 distinct CDR3 sequences, more than 15% of them detected once, and 1% sits in the top ten. Input material: blood, either unsorted or a sorted T cell fraction (not recorded which). These receptors all stem from a male donor with ankylosing spondylitis. The CDR3 runs from the conserved cysteine through the conserved F or W. The D gene is left open where the match is weak. A clone size is listed for some rows: how often the clone was seen (once, few, many), or a class if it is expanded.

d_call,clone_size,j_call,v_call,cdr3_aa,cdr3_nt
-,-,TRBJ1-1,TRBV16,CASSQRQDRAFF,TGTGCCAGCAGCCAAAGACAGGATCGAGCTTTCTTT
-,few,TRBJ1-1,TRBV28,CASSYGGVTEAFF,TGTGCCAGCAGTTATGGGGGGGTTACTGAAGCTTTCTTT
-,-,TRBJ2-7,TRBV6-2/TRBV6-3,CASSWGEREIYEQYF,TGTGCCAGCAGTTGGGGCGAACGGGAGATCTACGAGCAGTACTTC
-,-,TRBJ1-5,TRBV6-6,CASSFTSNQPQHF,TGTGCCAGCAGTTTCACATCCAATCAGCCCCAGCATTTT
-,-,TRBJ2-2,TRBV5-6,CASSLGQVKNTGELFF,TGTGCCAGCAGCTTGGGACAGGTTAAGAACACCGGGGAGCTGTTTTTT
-,-,TRBJ1-5,TRBV4-1,CASSQAGQGNQPQHF,TGCGCCAGCAGCCAAGCCGGTCAGGGCAATCAGCCCCAGCATTTT
-,-,TRBJ1-3,TRBV28,CASSPRGTAGNTIYF,TGTGCCAGCAGCCCTCGAGGGACCGCTGGAAACACCATATATTTT
-,-,TRBJ1-4,TRBV5-1,CASSSGLLNEKLFF,TGCGCCAGCAGCTCCGGACTGCTCAATGAAAAACTGTTTTTT
TRBD2,many,TRBJ2-7,TRBV12-3/TRBV12-4,CASSFAGLAGYEQYF,TGTGCCAGCAGTTTTGCCGGACTAGCGGGGTACGAGCAGTACTTC
TRBD1,many,TRBJ2-1,TRBV5-1,CASSLKGASSYNEQFF,TGCGCCAGCAGCTTGAAGGGGGCTAGCTCCTACAATGAGCAGTTCTTC
-,-,TRBJ2-5,TRBV20-1,CSARGRGVGQETQYF,TGCAGTGCTAGAGGTCGAGGGGTGGGCCAAGAGACCCAGTACTTC
TRBD2,few,TRBJ2-4,TRBV6-1,CASKLAGGSAKNIQYF,TGTGCCAGCAAGCTAGCGGGAGGGTCTGCCAAAAACATTCAGTACTTC
TRBD2,few,TRBJ2-1,TRBV20-1,CSARVQRGHQYNEQFF,TGCAGTGCTAGAGTCCAGCGGGGGCACCAATACAATGAGCAGTTCTTC
-,-,TRBJ2-1,TRBV6-2/TRBV6-3,CASSYLAAANEQFF,TGTGCCAGCAGTTACTTAGCAGCGGCCAATGAGCAGTTCTTC
-,many,TRBJ2-3,TRBV4-1,CASSLGLPSTDTQYF,TGCGCCAGCAGCCTCGGACTTCCATCCACAGATACGCAGTATTTT
TRBD1,many,TRBJ2-2,TRBV12-3/TRBV12-4,CATPAGTGTTGELFF,TGTGCCACACCAGCGGGGACAGGGACCACCGGGGAGCTGTTTTTT
-,few,TRBJ2-5,TRBV11-2,CASSPQGMSETQYF,TGTGCCAGCAGCCCCCAAGGGATGTCAGAGACCCAGTACTTC
-,-,TRBJ1-1,TRBV12-3/TRBV12-4,CAINTEAFF,TGTGCCATCAACACTGAAGCTTTCTTT
-,many,TRBJ1-5,TRBV7-2,CASSLANDQPQHF,TGTGCCAGCAGCTTAGCGAACGATCAGCCCCAGCATTTT
TRBD1,-,TRBJ1-5,TRBV6-1,CASSRQGQVSNQPQHF,TGTGCCAGCAGTCGACAGGGGCAAGTCAGCAATCAGCCCCAGCATTTT
TRBD1,-,TRBJ1-2,TRBV20-1,CSARGQPYGYTF,TGCAGTGCTAGGGGACAGCCCTATGGCTACACCTTC
TRBD1,-,TRBJ2-2,TRBV24-1,CATSVSPGQGNTGELFF,TGTGCCACCAGTGTATCTCCGGGACAGGGGAACACCGGGGAGCTGTTTTTT